This T cell receptor beta chain was recovered during a study of T cell changes during pregnancy in multiple sclerosis. V lost 3 bases and J lost 9; bases outside the gene matches: 7. This CDR3 region has 13 residues. CDR1 SGHTA and CDR2 FQGNSA come from the germline V gene. Produced via immunoSEQ multiplex PCR; TCRdb's table is partial and in-frame only. The table lists 40,000 to 45,000 clones, nearly 90% of them singletons. This chain connects TRBV7-2 to TRBJ2-7; 8 bases fit TRBD2. The sample in question was CD4+ T cells from peripheral blood mononuclear cells, obtained in the first trimester of pregnancy. The clonotype comes from a female donor with multiple sclerosis, enrolled in a pregnancy study. CDR3 sequence (DNA): TGTGCCAGCAGCTTTCACGACGGGGGGGGGCAGTACTTC. This encodes CASSFHDGGGQYF.